This entry lists 23 T cell receptor beta chains sequenced from one sample in a study of T cells in localized non-small cell lung cancer. Assay: immunoSEQ multiplex PCR; the TCRdb copy retains only in-frame clones and omits some. Of about 24,000 clones in the sample, over 75% were seen once. Sequences were derived from PBMCs, sampled before any cancer treatment. These receptors were obtained from a man aged 35 to 70 with stage II lung adenocarcinoma.

The rearrangement uses TRBV5-1 and TRBJ2-2; no clear D gene. The CDR3 runs 15 residues. Germline assignment: CDR1 SGHRS and CDR2 YFSETQ. Trimming shortened V by 0 bases and J by 2 bases, and 8 bases separated the two germline ends. This CDR3 reads CASSLAAVNTGELFF. The CDR3 DNA follows: TGCGCCAGCAGCTTGGCAGCAGTAAACACCGGGGAGCTGTTTTTT. The variable domain in full, completed from reference TRBV5-1 and TRBJ2-2, reads KAGVTQTPRYLIKTRGQQVTLSCSPISGHRSVSWYQQTPGQGLQFLFEYFSETQRNKGNFPGRFSGRQFSNSRSEMNVSTLELGDSALYLCASSLAAVNTGELFFGEGSRLTVL.

V gene TRBV18 combines with J gene TRBJ2-1; no clear D gene. The CDR3 is 15 amino acids. V lost 2 bases to trimming and J lost 5 bases, with 13 bases between them. CDR1 KGHSH and CDR2 LQKENI come from the germline V gene. Here the CDR3 reads CASSPGEVDHNEQFF. CDR3 in DNA: TGTGCCAGCTCACCAGGCGAAGTCGATCACAATGAGCAGTTCTTC.

About this clone itself: Additional DNA sequences in this sample encode the identical CDR3. V and J are TRBV7-2 and TRBJ2-3; the D is unclear. The CDR3 length is 12 residues. V gave up 4 bases and J gave up 2 bases, with 4 bases separating them. Germline V gene data show CDR1 as SGHTA and CDR2 as FQGNSA. As DNA, the CDR3 is TGTGCCAGCAGCTCATACACAGATACGCAGTATTTT. It yields the protein CASSSYTDTQYF. The full variable domain, completed using reference TRBV7-2 and TRBJ2-3, is GAGVSQSPSNKVTEKGKDVELRCDPISGHTALYWYRQSLGQGLEFLIYFQGNSAPDKSGLPSDRFSAERTGGSVSTLTIQRTQQEDSAVYLCASSSYTDTQYFGPGTRLTVL.

V and J are TRBV6-1 and TRBJ1-2; D remains ambiguous. The germline V gene encodes CDR1 MNHNS and CDR2 SASEGT. The CDR3 contains 12 residues. The V end was cut by 5 bases, the J end by 5 bases, with 9 bases between. The CDR3 bases are TGTGCCAGCAGTAACAGCTTTTATGGCTACACCTTC. Residues: CASSNSFYGYTF.

This rearrangement joins TRBV18 to TRBJ1-4; D gene ambiguous. Per the germline V gene, CDR1 is KGHSH and CDR2 is LQKENI. The CDR3 is 16 amino acids. V lost 5 bases and J lost 8, with 21 bases in between. CDR3 nucleotide sequence: TGTGCCAGCTCATCCACATACACCGGAAGACGAGAAAAACTGTTTTTT. Protein product: CASSSTYTGRREKLFF.

The chain employs TRBV5-5 and TRBJ2-5; D unclear. V lost 1 base, J lost 5 bases, and 15 bases lay in between. Germline assignment: CDR1 SGHKS and CDR2 YYEKEE (reference sequence). There are 15 residues in the CDR3. CDR3: CASSLKDSGWETQYF. CDR3 nucleotide sequence: TGTGCCAGCAGCTTGAAGGATTCAGGATGGGAGACCCAGTACTTC.

The chain employs TRBV5-4 and TRBJ1-5, with a weak D call TRBD1 (6 bases). V shed 0 bases and J shed 0 bases, with 10 bases lying between them. The V gene's germline CDR1 is SGHNT and CDR2 YYREEE (reference sequence). There are 16 residues in the CDR3. This CDR3 reads CASSLGGPDSNQPQHF. The CDR3 DNA is TGTGCCAGCAGCTTGGGGGGGCCAGATAGCAATCAGCCCCAGCATTTT.

J is TRBJ2-5 and V is TRBV7-2, with 12 bases fitting TRBD2. The CDR3 has 16 amino acids. Germline CDR1 is SGHTA and CDR2 is FQGNSA. J was trimmed by 1 base and V by 5 bases; bases with no gene match: 5. Written as DNA, the CDR3 is TGTGCCAGCAGCCTTCGACTAGCGGGGGCCCAAGAGACCCAGTACTTC. Its protein is CASSLRLAGAQETQYF.

The gene calls are TRBV2 and TRBJ2-3; perhaps D is TRBD1 or TRBD2 (5 bases each). V was trimmed by 10 bases and J by 2 bases, leaving 16 bases between them. Germline-derived CDR1 and CDR2 are SNHLY and FYNNEI. This CDR3 comprises 14 residues. The chain's CDR3 is CAITRDRITDTQYF. CDR3 DNA: TGTGCCATCACGAGGGACCGAATCACAGATACGCAGTATTTT.

The chain links TRBV7-3 to TRBJ2-1; 11 bases line up with TRBD2. Germline V gives CDR1 SGHTA, CDR2 FQGTGA. The V gene end was trimmed by 6 bases and the J gene end by 10 bases; junction bases not matched to a gene: 11. The CDR3 is 15 amino acids. For the CDR3, the DNA is TGTGCCAGCAGTCTAGGGCTAGCGGGAGGAAAAGAGCAGTTCTTC. It codes for CASSLGLAGGKEQFF.

The chain joins TRBV28 to TRBJ2-1, with TRBD1 matching 10 bases. The germline gives CDR1 MDHEN, CDR2 SYDVKM. V dropped 3 bases and J dropped 4; count of bases not matched to a gene: 3. This CDR3 has 15 residues. As DNA, the CDR3 is TGTGCCAGCAGTTTTCTGGGACAGGGGTACAATGAGCAGTTCTTC. This sequence encodes CASSFLGQGYNEQFF.

V is TRBV7-3 and J is TRBJ1-1; D is uncertain. CDR1 and CDR2 from the germline V gene are SGHTA and FQGTGA. Trimming took off 1 base at V and 6 bases at J, with 15 bases between the two ends. The CDR3 has 15 residues. CDR3 nucleotides: TGTGCCAGCAGCTTAATAGGGAACGCGGTAGCTGAAGCTTTCTTT. It translates to CASSLIGNAVAEAFF.

This chain connects TRBV5-1 to TRBJ1-4; possible D gene TRBD1, 6 bases. Germline-derived CDR1 and CDR2 are SGHRS and YFSETQ. V lost 3 bases and J 5 bases, leaving 14 bases between the germline ends. The CDR3 length is 15 residues. For the CDR3, the DNA is TGCGCCAGCAGCTCTACAGGGTTGGGGAATGAAAAACTGTTTTTT. Protein: CASSSTGLGNEKLFF.

The chain carries TRBV19 and TRBJ2-7; maybe TRBD2 (5 bases). Germline loops: CDR1 LNHDA, CDR2 SQIVND (reference sequence). V was pared by 3 bases and J by 7 bases, with 19 bases between. The CDR3 totals 15 residues. This CDR3 reads CASSISPGLRGEQYF. The CDR3 DNA reads TGTGCCAGTAGTATCTCTCCGGGCCTTCGGGGAGAGCAGTACTTC.

The chain has TRBV11-3 and TRBJ2-1; 15 bases line up with TRBD2. This CDR3 is built from 19 residues. CDR1 and CDR2 (germline): SGHNT, YENEEA. Trimming removed 5 bases from V and 0 bases from J; junction bases left unmatched: 8. CDR3: CASSDGLAGGLSSYNEQFF. The DNA for the CDR3 is TGTGCCAGCAGCGATGGACTAGCGGGAGGGCTTAGCTCCTACAATGAGCAGTTCTTC.

This clone occurred once. The chain recombines TRBV7-8 with TRBJ1-2, with a weak D call TRBD1 (6 bases). The V gene lost 5 bases and the J gene lost 0 bases, with 10 bases spanning the gap. The CDR3 is 14 residues long. Germline-derived CDR1 and CDR2 are SGHVS and FQNEAQ. CDR3 DNA: TGTGCCAGCAGCCACGGACAGTCTAACTATGGCTACACCTTC. Protein: CASSHGQSNYGYTF.

The chain couples TRBV10-3 to TRBJ1-1, with D possibly being TRBD1 (6 bases). Trimming pared 3 bases from V and 6 bases from J, leaving 17 bases between. Germline V gene lookup returns CDR1 ENHRY and CDR2 SYGVKD. The CDR3 loop spans 15 amino acids. The CDR3 sequence: CAISDSGGLKAEAFF. The CDR3 bases are TGTGCCATCAGTGATTCTGGGGGCCTAAAGGCTGAAGCTTTCTTT.

This clone was observed a handful of times. The V gene is TRBV7-8, the J gene TRBJ2-1; 14 bases fit TRBD2. V gave up 7 bases and J gave up 4 bases; unmatched junction bases: 15. This CDR3 comprises 19 residues. Germline assignment: CDR1 SGHVS and CDR2 FQNEAQ. The CDR3 loop reads CASIPGLAGVGTVYNEQFF. The CDR3 region has the DNA TGTGCCAGCATACCGGGACTAGCGGGAGTCGGCACGGTTTACAATGAGCAGTTCTTC.

Comment on this clone: Other nucleotide sequences in the sample specify the same CDR3. V gene TRBV5-4 combines with J gene TRBJ2-2, with D perhaps matching TRBD2 (5 bases). The V and J ends lost 0 bases and 5 bases respectively, with 11 bases between them. This CDR3 spans 15 amino acids. The germline CDR1 and CDR2 sequences are SGHNT and YYREEE (reference sequence). The CDR3 protein is CASSLAGSLTGELFF. As DNA, the CDR3 is TGTGCCAGCAGCTTGGCGGGGAGTTTAACCGGGGAGCTGTTTTTT.

The CDR3 bases are TGTGCCAGCAGTCCCTCGGGAGCGGGGGATTACGAGCAGTACTTC. Translation gives CASSPSGAGDYEQYF. This chain links TRBV6-1 with TRBJ2-7; 8 nucleotides align to TRBD2. Germline CDR1 MNHNS, CDR2 SASEGT. J gave up 4 bases and V 5 bases, and 10 bases lay outside the gene matches. The CDR3 runs 15 residues.

CDR3 sequence: CASSGRGGEIGYGYTF. In DNA form, the CDR3 reads TGTGCCAGCAGCGGACGAGGGGGGGAGATTGGCTATGGCTACACCTTC. This chain uses TRBV9 with TRBJ1-2; D perhaps matches TRBD1 (6 bases). The CDR3 covers 16 residues. Trimming removed 3 bases at V and 4 bases at J, with 19 bases between. The V gene's germline CDR1 is SGDLS and CDR2 YYNGEE.

The rearrangement uses TRBV29-1 and TRBJ2-1, with D perhaps matching TRBD2 (6 bases). This CDR3 has 11 amino acids. Germline V gene sequence: CDR1 SQVTM, CDR2 ANQGSEA. V was cut by 4 bases and J by 7 bases, with 8 bases left in between. CDR3 protein: CSVGGGNEQFF. CDR3 in DNA: TGCAGCGTTGGTGGGGGGAATGAGCAGTTCTTC.

The chain carries TRBV9 and TRBJ2-7; D remains unclear. Germline lookup yields CDR1 SGDLS and CDR2 YYNGEE. The V gene lost 0 bases and the J gene lost 7 bases, with 11 bases spanning the gap. The CDR3 extends over 13 amino acids. The CDR3 nucleotides read TGTGCCAGCAGCGTAGGTGACGGGTGGGAGCAGTACTTC. The encoded protein is CASSVGDGWEQYF.